This T cell receptor (beta chain) was sequenced during a study of vaccination and CD4 T cells after COVID-19. The study sequenced cultured CD4+ T cell DNA using the Oncomine TCR Beta short-read assay. Each CDR3 protein is one row after TCRdb ran MiXCR on the PCR reads. The repertoire holds about 20,000 distinct CDR3 sequences, with about 66% as singletons. Study-wide findings and caveats: Convalescent patient numbers were relatively low, with no early post-infection timepoints.

This sample's treatment: roughly 10-day PBMC culture with coronavirus spike peptide pools or control peptides (ViraFEST assay). Cells received half-medium changes with fresh IL-2 medium on days 3 and 7. V dropped 4 bases and J dropped 7; count of bases not matched to a gene: 6. This CDR3 has 15 residues. Germline CDR1 reads LGHNA; CDR2 reads YSLEER. This clonotype appeared a few times. Antigen: not known. V is TRBV4-3 and J is TRBJ2-3, with 12 bases aligning to TRBD2. The sample comprised CD4+ T cells from blood, cultured in vitro. The source is a human donor who had recovered from COVID-19. CDR3 sequence: CASSPASGGAHTQYF. In DNA, the CDR3 is TGCGCCAGCAGCCCGGCTAGCGGGGGGGCACATACGCAGTATTTT.